These T cell receptor beta chains were read from a single sample in a study of blood T cell repertoires in COVID-19. Clones were read by immunoSEQ multiplex PCR, and TCRdb kept only the in-frame ones, dropping some. The data contain roughly 110,000 clones, approximately 90% of them singletons. Specimen: peripheral blood. These receptors originate from a human donor with acute or convalescent COVID-19. The donor label of this sample is uncertain. CDR3s include the opening cysteine and the closing phenylalanine or tryptophan. A D gene is named only where the DNA matches it firmly. Size is stated for part of the rows, as once, few or many counts, or as a class when the clone is expanded.

v_gene: TRBV5-6; d_gene: TRBD2; j_gene: TRBJ2-3; len: 15; abundance: .; CDR3nt: TGTGCCAGCAGCTCCGCTAGCGGGAGCACAGATACGCAGTATTTT; CDR3aa: CASSSASGSTDTQYF
v_gene: TRBV28; d_gene: TRBD1; j_gene: TRBJ1-1; len: 13; abundance: few; CDR3nt: TGTGCCAGCACGGGACAGACCTCAACCGTTGAAGATTTT; CDR3aa: CASTGQTSTVEDF
v_gene: TRBV7-2; d_gene: TRBD2; j_gene: TRBJ2-3; len: 15; abundance: .; CDR3nt: TGTGCCAGCAGCTTAGTCGGGGGGGCCACAGATACGCAGTATTTT; CDR3aa: CASSLVGGATDTQYF
v_gene: TRBV9; d_gene: .; j_gene: TRBJ2-1; len: 14; abundance: .; CDR3nt: TGTGCCAGCAGCGTAGGAGGGCCTTACAATGAGCAGTTCTTC; CDR3aa: CASSVGGPYNEQFF
v_gene: TRBV6-5; d_gene: TRBD1; j_gene: TRBJ1-2; len: 12; abundance: .; CDR3nt: TGTGCCAGCAGTTGGACAGGGCAGGGCTACACCTTC; CDR3aa: CASSWTGQGYTF
v_gene: TRBV7-2; d_gene: .; j_gene: TRBJ1-2; len: 13; abundance: .; CDR3nt: TGTGCCAGCAGCCCGACAGGTGAGGCTGGCTACACCTTC; CDR3aa: CASSPTGEAGYTF
v_gene: TRBV10-3; d_gene: TRBD2; j_gene: TRBJ2-5; len: 15; abundance: .; CDR3nt: TGTGCCATCAGAAAAGGGACTAACTTACAAGAGACCCAGTACTTC; CDR3aa: CAIRKGTNLQETQYF
v_gene: TRBV7-9; d_gene: TRBD2; j_gene: TRBJ2-2; len: 17; abundance: few; CDR3nt: TGTGCCAGCAGCTATAGGACTAGCGGGACCCACACCGGGGAGCTGTTTTTT; CDR3aa: CASSYRTSGTHTGELFF
v_gene: TRBV7-2; d_gene: .; j_gene: TRBJ2-7; len: 14; abundance: .; CDR3nt: TGTGCCAGCAGCTTAGAATCGCGCGTCGGGGAGCAGTACTTC; CDR3aa: CASSLESRVGEQYF
v_gene: TRBV24-1; d_gene: .; j_gene: TRBJ2-5; len: 15; abundance: .; CDR3nt: TGTGCCACCAGTGATGTTTCGGGGGGCATAGAGACCCAGTACTTC; CDR3aa: CATSDVSGGIETQYF
v_gene: TRBV5-1; d_gene: TRBD2; j_gene: TRBJ2-7; len: 14; abundance: .; CDR3nt: TGCGCCAGCAGCTTTGATAGCGGGGCCTACGAGCAGTACTTC; CDR3aa: CASSFDSGAYEQYF
v_gene: TRBV27; d_gene: .; j_gene: TRBJ2-4; len: 16; abundance: .; CDR3nt: TGTGCCAGCAGTTCAGGAATCAATTTAGCCAAAAACATTCAGTACTTC; CDR3aa: CASSSGINLAKNIQYF
v_gene: TRBV5-5; d_gene: TRBD1; j_gene: TRBJ1-5; len: 13; abundance: .; CDR3nt: TGTGCCAGCAGCTTAGGACAGGATCAGCCCCAGCATTTT; CDR3aa: CASSLGQDQPQHF
v_gene: TRBV5-1; d_gene: TRBD2; j_gene: TRBJ2-3; len: 15; abundance: .; CDR3nt: TGCGCCAGCAGCTCGGCGGGGGGAAGCACAGATACGCAGTATTTT; CDR3aa: CASSSAGGSTDTQYF
v_gene: TRBV7-3; d_gene: .; j_gene: TRBJ2-1; len: 14; abundance: .; CDR3nt: TGTGCCAGCAGTTCGGACTGGACTTACAATGAGCAGTTCTTC; CDR3aa: CASSSDWTYNEQFF
v_gene: TRBV30; d_gene: .; j_gene: TRBJ1-3; len: 15; abundance: once; CDR3nt: TGTGCCTGGAGTGTTACAGATATCTCTGGAAACACCATATATTTT; CDR3aa: CAWSVTDISGNTIYF
v_gene: TRBV30; d_gene: TRBD2; j_gene: TRBJ2-7; len: 15; abundance: .; CDR3nt: TGTGCCTGGAGTGGAGGACTAGCGGGACGATCCGAGCAGTACTTC; CDR3aa: CAWSGGLAGRSEQYF
v_gene: TRBV4-3; d_gene: TRBD1; j_gene: TRBJ2-3; len: 16; abundance: .; CDR3nt: TGCGCCAGCAGCCAAGATTCAGGGGGACATCTCGATACGCAGTATTTT; CDR3aa: CASSQDSGGHLDTQYF
v_gene: TRBV28; d_gene: .; j_gene: TRBJ2-1; len: 13; abundance: .; CDR3nt: TGTGCCAGCAGTTTCCCGGGAGAATCTAAGCAGTTCTTC; CDR3aa: CASSFPGESKQFF
v_gene: TRBV29-1; d_gene: .; j_gene: TRBJ2-7; len: 13; abundance: .; CDR3nt: TGCAGCGTTATAGGGGACTGGGCCTACGAGCAGTACTTC; CDR3aa: CSVIGDWAYEQYF
v_gene: TRBV3-1/TRBV3-2; d_gene: .; j_gene: TRBJ2-1; len: 13; abundance: .; CDR3nt: TGTGCCAGCAGCCTCCGACTAGAGGATGAGCAGTTCTTC; CDR3aa: CASSLRLEDEQFF
v_gene: TRBV5-4; d_gene: TRBD2; j_gene: TRBJ2-5; len: 17; abundance: .; CDR3nt: TGTGCCAGCAGCAGGAGAGTGGGGGGGACCCCACAAGAGACCCAGTACTTC; CDR3aa: CASSRRVGGTPQETQYF
v_gene: TRBV7-9; d_gene: TRBD1; j_gene: TRBJ2-4; len: 16; abundance: .; CDR3nt: TGTGCCAGCAGCCCCGACAGGGGGTTAGCCAAAAACATTCAGTACTTC; CDR3aa: CASSPDRGLAKNIQYF
v_gene: TRBV7-9; d_gene: TRBD2; j_gene: TRBJ2-3; len: 15; abundance: .; CDR3nt: TGTGCCAGCAGCCCTAATAGCGGGGACTCAGATACGCAGTATTTT; CDR3aa: CASSPNSGDSDTQYF
v_gene: TRBV4-3; d_gene: .; j_gene: TRBJ1-4; len: 13; abundance: .; CDR3nt: TGCGCCAGCAGCCAAGAGACTAGCGGAAAACTGTTTTTT; CDR3aa: CASSQETSGKLFF
v_gene: TRBV9; d_gene: TRBD1; j_gene: TRBJ2-3; len: 15; abundance: .; CDR3nt: TGTGCCAGCAGCGCCAGGACAGGGCGCACAGATACGCAGTATTTT; CDR3aa: CASSARTGRTDTQYF
v_gene: TRBV28; d_gene: TRBD2; j_gene: TRBJ2-5; len: 15; abundance: .; CDR3nt: TGTGCCAGCAGTCTTACTAGCGGGGCTGGAGAGACCCAGTACTTC; CDR3aa: CASSLTSGAGETQYF
v_gene: TRBV27; d_gene: TRBD2; j_gene: TRBJ2-1; len: 15; abundance: .; CDR3nt: TGTGCCAGCAGTTTAACTAGCGGGATATACAATGAGCAGTTCTTC; CDR3aa: CASSLTSGIYNEQFF
v_gene: TRBV9; d_gene: TRBD1; j_gene: TRBJ1-6; len: 16; abundance: .; CDR3nt: TGTGCCAGAGCGCCAGGGAGGACAGGGGTCTCTCCACCCCTCCACTTT; CDR3aa: CARAPGRTGVSPPLHF
v_gene: TRBV11-2; d_gene: .; j_gene: TRBJ2-2; len: 12; abundance: .; CDR3nt: TGTGCCAGCAGCTTCTACACCGGGGAGCTGTTTTTT; CDR3aa: CASSFYTGELFF
v_gene: TRBV5-4; d_gene: .; j_gene: TRBJ2-1; len: 14; abundance: once; CDR3nt: TGTGCCAGCAGCTTGAGTTCCTACTACAATGAGCAGTTCTTC; CDR3aa: CASSLSSYYNEQFF
v_gene: TRBV19; d_gene: .; j_gene: TRBJ2-5; len: 15; abundance: few; CDR3nt: TGTGCCAGTAGTGTTTACATTAGCGGCCAAGAGACCCAGTACTTC; CDR3aa: CASSVYISGQETQYF
v_gene: TRBV5-6; d_gene: TRBD1; j_gene: TRBJ2-1; len: 16; abundance: .; CDR3nt: TGTGCCAGCAGCTTGGCCGGGACAGGAGACCTTCTGATTCCGTTCTTC; CDR3aa: CASSLAGTGDLLIPFF
v_gene: TRBV5-6; d_gene: TRBD1; j_gene: TRBJ1-2; len: 17; abundance: .; CDR3nt: TGTGCCAGCAGCCTCCTGGGACAGGGGGATAGGAGGTATGGCTACACCTTC; CDR3aa: CASSLLGQGDRRYGYTF
v_gene: TRBV21-1; d_gene: .; j_gene: TRBJ2-1; len: 15; abundance: .; CDR3nt: TGTGCCAGCATGCGTTGGACTAGCGGGAGCCATGAGCAGTTCTTC; CDR3aa: CASMRWTSGSHEQFF
v_gene: TRBV2; d_gene: .; j_gene: TRBJ2-7; len: 15; abundance: .; CDR3nt: TGTGCCAGCAGTGAGGGCAGGGAGGCCCGCTACGAGCAGTACTTC; CDR3aa: CASSEGREARYEQYF
v_gene: TRBV5-8; d_gene: TRBD2; j_gene: TRBJ2-3; len: 17; abundance: .; CDR3nt: TGTGCCAGCAGCTGGGTCGGGACTAGCGGGGGCACAGATACGCAGTATTTT; CDR3aa: CASSWVGTSGGTDTQYF
v_gene: TRBV13; d_gene: TRBD1; j_gene: TRBJ2-2; len: 16; abundance: .; CDR3nt: TGTGCCAGCAGCTCCAGGGAGACAGGGTCAACCGGGGAGCTGTTTTTT; CDR3aa: CASSSRETGSTGELFF
v_gene: TRBV7-2; d_gene: .; j_gene: TRBJ2-6; len: 16; abundance: .; CDR3nt: TGTGCCAGCAGCTTAACCGGGAACTCTGGGGCCAACGTCCTGACTTTC; CDR3aa: CASSLTGNSGANVLTF
v_gene: TRBV7-9; d_gene: .; j_gene: TRBJ2-3; len: 15; abundance: .; CDR3nt: TGTGCCAGCAGCCCCAACTTGTATCGCACAGATACGCAGTATTTT; CDR3aa: CASSPNLYRTDTQYF
v_gene: TRBV14; d_gene: .; j_gene: TRBJ1-2; len: 14; abundance: .; CDR3nt: TGTGCCAGCAGCCAATGGGGCAGTAACTATGGCTACACCTTC; CDR3aa: CASSQWGSNYGYTF
v_gene: TRBV28; d_gene: .; j_gene: TRBJ1-3; len: 13; abundance: .; CDR3nt: TGTGCCAGCAGTTTACAAGGTAGCAACACCATATATTTT; CDR3aa: CASSLQGSNTIYF
v_gene: TRBV5-1; d_gene: TRBD1; j_gene: TRBJ2-7; len: 14; abundance: .; CDR3nt: TGCGCCAGCAGCTTGGGGACAGGAACCTACGAGCAGTACTTC; CDR3aa: CASSLGTGTYEQYF
v_gene: TRBV7-2; d_gene: .; j_gene: TRBJ2-1; len: 15; abundance: .; CDR3nt: TGTGCCAGCAGCTTAAGTTCCGGAGACTACAATGAGCAGTTCTTC; CDR3aa: CASSLSSGDYNEQFF
v_gene: TRBV4-2; d_gene: .; j_gene: TRBJ1-4; len: 15; abundance: .; CDR3nt: TGTGCCAGCAGCCGACTAACGGGGGGTGATGAAAAACTGTTTTTT; CDR3aa: CASSRLTGGDEKLFF
v_gene: TRBV7-9; d_gene: .; j_gene: TRBJ1-1; len: 12; abundance: .; CDR3nt: TGTGCCAGCAGCTTATATGACACTGAAGCTTTCTTT; CDR3aa: CASSLYDTEAFF
v_gene: TRBV5-1; d_gene: .; j_gene: TRBJ1-2; len: 14; abundance: .; CDR3nt: TGCGCCAGCAGCTTGGACCCCCCGGGCTATGGCTACACCTTC; CDR3aa: CASSLDPPGYGYTF
v_gene: TRBV28; d_gene: TRBD1; j_gene: TRBJ2-5; len: 14; abundance: .; CDR3nt: TGTGCCAGCAGTCGACAGGGGGCCGAAGAGACCCAGTACTTC; CDR3aa: CASSRQGAEETQYF
v_gene: TRBV5-6; d_gene: .; j_gene: TRBJ2-5; len: 13; abundance: .; CDR3nt: TGTGCCAGCAGCTTGGGAGGGGGTGAGACCCAGTACTTC; CDR3aa: CASSLGGGETQYF
v_gene: TRBV9; d_gene: .; j_gene: TRBJ2-2; len: 14; abundance: .; CDR3nt: TGTGCCAGCAGCGTCCGGAGCGCCACCGGGGAGCTGTTTTTT; CDR3aa: CASSVRSATGELFF
v_gene: TRBV19; d_gene: .; j_gene: TRBJ1-1; len: 13; abundance: .; CDR3nt: TGTGCCAGTTCAGACAAAATGAACACTGAAGCTTTCTTT; CDR3aa: CASSDKMNTEAFF
v_gene: TRBV28; d_gene: .; j_gene: TRBJ2-7; len: 16; abundance: .; CDR3nt: TGTGCCAGCAGAAAAAGTTGGATCGGGGAGTCCTACGAGCAGTACTTC; CDR3aa: CASRKSWIGESYEQYF
v_gene: TRBV5-4; d_gene: TRBD1; j_gene: TRBJ2-5; len: 13; abundance: once; CDR3nt: TGTGCCAGCAGCGTAACAGGGGAAGAGACCCAGTACTTC; CDR3aa: CASSVTGEETQYF
v_gene: TRBV19; d_gene: TRBD1; j_gene: TRBJ2-7; len: 14; abundance: once; CDR3nt: TGTGCCAGTAGTATTGGGCAGGGGGCCTACGAGCAGTACTTC; CDR3aa: CASSIGQGAYEQYF
v_gene: TRBV28; d_gene: .; j_gene: TRBJ2-7; len: 12; abundance: .; CDR3nt: TGTGCCAGCAGGGCAGGTTTAAACGAGCAGTACTTC; CDR3aa: CASRAGLNEQYF